This T cell receptor (beta chain) was captured by sequencing in a study of PD-1 blockade in classical Hodgkin lymphoma. General study findings and limits: Still unresolved is the cause of the repertoire differences, which may be disease activity or prior therapy.

In the case of this clone: Its matching antigen is unknown.

The table came from immunoSEQ multiplex PCR; TCRdb's copy has only in-frame clones and leaves some out. The repertoire holds approximately 50,000 clones, with about 88% as singletons. The CDR3 sequence is 14 residues long. The V end was cut by 2 bases, the J end by 3 bases, with 12 bases between. Germline-derived CDR1 and CDR2 are SGHNT and YYREEE (reference sequence). All patients experienced relapse after autologous stem cell transplantation, and brentuximab vedotin exposure was variable. The sequences come from peripheral blood mononuclear cells (PBMCs), collected before the second cycle of nivolumab. This chain connects TRBV5-4 to TRBJ2-7; possibly TRBD1 for D (6 bases). This sequence originates from a human donor with classical Hodgkin lymphoma. CDR3 in DNA: TGTGCCAGCAGCTTACGGCAGGGGAACTACGAGCAGTACTTC. Its protein is CASSLRQGNYEQYF. The full variable domain, its missing parts supplied by reference TRBV5-4 and TRBJ2-7, is ETGVTQSPTHLIKTRGQQVTLRCSSQSGHNTVSWYQQALGQGPQFIFQYYREEENGRGNFPPRFSGLQFPNYSSELNVNALELDDSALYLCASSLRQGNYEQYFGPGTRLTVT.